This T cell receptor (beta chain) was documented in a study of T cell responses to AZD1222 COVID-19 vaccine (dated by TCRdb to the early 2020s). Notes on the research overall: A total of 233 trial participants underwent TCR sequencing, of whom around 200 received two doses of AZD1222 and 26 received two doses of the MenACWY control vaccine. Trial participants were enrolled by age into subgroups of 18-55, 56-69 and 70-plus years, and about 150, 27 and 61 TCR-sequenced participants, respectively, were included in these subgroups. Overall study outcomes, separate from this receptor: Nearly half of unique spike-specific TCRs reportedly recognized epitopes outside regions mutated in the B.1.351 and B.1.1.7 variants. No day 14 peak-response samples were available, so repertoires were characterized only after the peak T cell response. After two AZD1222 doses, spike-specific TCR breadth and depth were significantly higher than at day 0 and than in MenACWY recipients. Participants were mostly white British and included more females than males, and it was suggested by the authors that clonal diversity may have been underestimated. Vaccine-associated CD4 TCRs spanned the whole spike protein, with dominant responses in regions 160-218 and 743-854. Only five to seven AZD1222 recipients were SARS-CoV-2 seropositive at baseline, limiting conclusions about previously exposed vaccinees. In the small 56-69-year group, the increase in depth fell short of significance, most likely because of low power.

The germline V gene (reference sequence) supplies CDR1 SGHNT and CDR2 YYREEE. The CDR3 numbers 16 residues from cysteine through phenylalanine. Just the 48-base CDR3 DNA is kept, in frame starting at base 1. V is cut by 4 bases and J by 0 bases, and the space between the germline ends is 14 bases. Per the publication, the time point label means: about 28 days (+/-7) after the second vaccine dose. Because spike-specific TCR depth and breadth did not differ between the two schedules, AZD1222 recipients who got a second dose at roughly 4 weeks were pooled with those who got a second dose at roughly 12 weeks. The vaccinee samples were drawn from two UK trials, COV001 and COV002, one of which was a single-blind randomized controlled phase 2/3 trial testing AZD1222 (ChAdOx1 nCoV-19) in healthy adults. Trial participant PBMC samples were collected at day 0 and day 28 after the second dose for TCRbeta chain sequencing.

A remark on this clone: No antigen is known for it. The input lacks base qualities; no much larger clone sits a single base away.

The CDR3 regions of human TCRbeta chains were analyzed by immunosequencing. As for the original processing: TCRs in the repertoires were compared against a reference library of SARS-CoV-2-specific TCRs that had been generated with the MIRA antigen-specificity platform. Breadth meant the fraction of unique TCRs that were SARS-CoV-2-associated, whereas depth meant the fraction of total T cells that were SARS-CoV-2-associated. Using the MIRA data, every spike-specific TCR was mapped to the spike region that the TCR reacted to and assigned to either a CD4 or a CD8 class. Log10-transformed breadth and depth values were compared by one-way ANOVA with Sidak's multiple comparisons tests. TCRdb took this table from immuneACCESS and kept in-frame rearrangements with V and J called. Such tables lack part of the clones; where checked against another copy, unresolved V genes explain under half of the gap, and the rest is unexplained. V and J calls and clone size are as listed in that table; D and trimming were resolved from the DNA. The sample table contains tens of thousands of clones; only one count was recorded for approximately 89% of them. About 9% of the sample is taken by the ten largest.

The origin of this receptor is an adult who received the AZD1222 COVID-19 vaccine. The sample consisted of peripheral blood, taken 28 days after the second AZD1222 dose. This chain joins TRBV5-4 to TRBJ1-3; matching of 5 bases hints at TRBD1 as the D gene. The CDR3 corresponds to CASSPGGVSSGNTIYF. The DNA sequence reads TGTGCCAGCAGCCCGGGAGGGGTTAGCTCTGGAAACACCATATATTTT.